This T cell receptor (beta chain) was retrieved from a study of tumor-infiltrating lymphocytes in localized non-small cell lung cancer. With regard to this clone: Its antigen is unidentified.

TCRdb keeps only in-frame clones here, not all; method: immunoSEQ multiplex PCR. The sample includes 10,000 or so clones, roughly 80% of them seen just once. The CDR3 totals 14 residues. The J segment lost 1 base and the V segment lost 5 bases, leaving 2 bases of the junction unmatched. Per the germline V gene, CDR1 is MNHEY and CDR2 is SVGAGI. Study-wide results and limits: Tumor T-cell fraction from TCR sequencing was not associated with recurrence-free survival (p = 0.61). Available tissue quantity limited TCR sequencing to a patient subset.

The sample was lung tumor tissue. V gene TRBV6-5 combines with J gene TRBJ2-4; 7 positions agree with TRBD1. This receptor was taken from a human donor with non-small cell lung cancer. This CDR3 is CASSQGVAKNIQYF. The CDR3 nucleotides read TGTGCCAGCAGTCAGGGGGTGGCCAAAAACATTCAGTACTTC.